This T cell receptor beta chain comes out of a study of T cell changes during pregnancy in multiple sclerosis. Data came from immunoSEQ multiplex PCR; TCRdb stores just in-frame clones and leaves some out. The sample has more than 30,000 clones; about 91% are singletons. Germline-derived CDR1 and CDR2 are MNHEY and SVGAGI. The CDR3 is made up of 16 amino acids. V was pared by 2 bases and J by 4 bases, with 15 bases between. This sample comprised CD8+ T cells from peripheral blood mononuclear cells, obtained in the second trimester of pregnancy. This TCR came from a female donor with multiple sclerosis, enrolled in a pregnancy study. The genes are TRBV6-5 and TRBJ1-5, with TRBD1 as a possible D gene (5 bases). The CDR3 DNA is TGTGCCAGCAGTTACAGATTTGACAGTAGAAATCAGCCCCAGCATTTT. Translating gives CASSYRFDSRNQPQHF.